The present T cell receptor beta chain was sequenced within a study of blood T cell repertoires in COVID-19. Germline V gene lookup returns CDR1 SGHNT and CDR2 YYREEE (reference sequence). J gave up 3 bases and V 0 bases, and 11 bases lay outside the gene matches. This CDR3 comprises 18 residues. As processed by the authors: Amplification of reference gene primers provided the estimated nucleated cell counts. TCRdb's table, derived via immunoSEQ multiplex PCR, lists solely in-frame clones and lacks some. Clone size and the V and J calls come from that table; the DNA yielded D and trimming. The sample lists 150,000 to 200,000 clones, more than 70% occurring once. Living in roughly 25 US areas, the participants were between roughly 18 and 89 years of age. Clinical history reported by participants formed the basis on which cohorts were assigned. Recovered status in Cohort 3 required two negative PCRs, clearance, or symptom resolution.

The chain carries TRBV5-4 and TRBJ1-3; 8 bases align to TRBD1. The sample taken for sequencing was PBMCs or T cells enriched from blood (not recorded which). This receptor was obtained from a man aged 40-55 years who had recovered from COVID-19. The CDR3 sequence is CASSLGQGARINGNTIYF. DNA of the CDR3: TGTGCCAGCAGCTTGGGTCAGGGGGCGAGAATTAATGGAAACACCATATATTTT.